The sequence of this TCR beta chain was determined in a study of Ad26.COV2.S vaccination and SARS-CoV-2 variants. Study-wide background: Administration of Ad26.COV2.S was intramuscular, either once or twice 56 days apart. Study results and caveats: In vaccinated individuals, spike-specific CD8+ and CD4+ T cell responses reportedly displayed substantial breadth.

Specified treatment: roughly 20 received Ad26.COV2.S at low or high dose, single or two shots; 5 received placebo; per-sample allocation not given. Samples analyzed were those drawn on day 63 after the first vaccine or placebo injection. This CDR3 spans 16 amino acids. Trimming shortened V by 0 bases and J by 6 bases, and 15 bases separated the two germline ends. Germline CDR1 SGHVS, CDR2 FQNEAQ. Comments on this clone: No antigen is known for it.

This table comes from immunoSEQ multiplex PCR, and its TCRdb copy is limited to in-frame clones, with some not included. The table includes about 350,000 clones, 70% to 90% detected once. This chain links TRBV7-8 with TRBJ1-5; TRBD1 might be the D (5 bases). This sample comprised peripheral blood, obtained in a trial of Ad26.COV2.S vaccine versus placebo. The source of this sequence is a person between 18 and 65 years old who received the Ad26.COV2.S COVID-19 vaccine or a placebo. The CDR3 spells CASSLAPAGSGQPQHF. CDR3 coding DNA: TGTGCCAGCAGCTTAGCTCCAGCAGGGTCGGGTCAGCCCCAGCATTTT.